The source of this T cell receptor beta chain is a study of spatial heterogeneity in lung cancer. TCRdb re-derived calls from the 5' RACE reads in MiXCR, one entry per CDR3 protein. The sample comprises roughly 60,000 distinct CDR3 sequences, approximately 8% of which are singletons, and approximately 16% rests with the top ten. V was clipped by 1 base and J by 4 bases; unmatched bases: 6. The germline V gene has CDR1 DFQATT and CDR2 SNEGSKA (reference sequence). The CDR3 spans 16 residues. This clonotype was seen only once. The time point here: sample taken at primary tumor resection. Sequencing was performed on whole RNA extracted from tumor and nontumor lung tissue, or from frozen PBMC, and the material was left unsorted.

The sequence derives from a female donor with early-stage non-small cell lung cancer. The sequenced sample was PBMCs, obtained at surgery. The chain combines TRBV20-1 with TRBJ2-2; 10 bases agree with TRBD2. This CDR3 is CSARGLAGEVTGELFF. The CDR3 DNA follows: TGCAGTGCTAGAGGGCTAGCGGGAGAGGTCACCGGGGAGCTGTTTTTT.